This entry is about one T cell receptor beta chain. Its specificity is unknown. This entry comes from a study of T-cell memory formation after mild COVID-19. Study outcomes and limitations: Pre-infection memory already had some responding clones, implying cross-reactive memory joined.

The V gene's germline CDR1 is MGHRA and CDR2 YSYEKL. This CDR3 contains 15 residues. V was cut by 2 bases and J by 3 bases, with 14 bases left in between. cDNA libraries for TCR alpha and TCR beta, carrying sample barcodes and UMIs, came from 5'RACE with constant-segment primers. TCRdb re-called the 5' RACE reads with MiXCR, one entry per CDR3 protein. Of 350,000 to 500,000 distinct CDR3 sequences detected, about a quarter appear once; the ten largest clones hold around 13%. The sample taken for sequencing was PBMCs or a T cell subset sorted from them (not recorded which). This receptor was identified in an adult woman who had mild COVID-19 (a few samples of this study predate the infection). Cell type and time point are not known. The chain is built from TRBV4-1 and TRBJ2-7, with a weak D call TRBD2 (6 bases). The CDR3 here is CASSQSGSPVYEQYF. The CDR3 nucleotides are TGCGCCAGCAGCCAATCCGGGAGTCCGGTCTACGAGCAGTACTTC.